This T cell receptor beta chain derives from a study of early T cells in non-severe SARS-CoV-2 infection. Germline loops: CDR1 SGHTA, CDR2 FQGNSA. The CDR3 runs 15 residues. V lost 1 base to trimming and J lost 8 bases; unmatched junction nucleotides: 7. By sample share, this clonotype is medium-sized (0.01 to 0.1%). TCRdb used MiXCR to reprocess the 5' RACE reads, holding one entry per CDR3 protein. This sample has tens of thousands of distinct CDR3 sequences, with around 5.1% found just once. The material sequenced was whole blood. The chain uses TRBV7-2 and TRBJ2-1, with 8 bases fitting TRBD2. This sequence was found in an adult who was a healthcare worker with PCR-confirmed SARS-CoV-2 infection or an uninfected control (not recorded which). For the CDR3, the DNA is TGTGCCAGCAGCTTAGGTGGGACTAGGAGGGATGAGCAGTTCTTC. It yields the protein CASSLGGTRRDEQFF.